A selection of T cell receptor beta chains follows, all from one sample in a study of blood T cell repertoires in COVID-19. This table comes from immunoSEQ multiplex PCR, and its TCRdb copy is limited to in-frame clones, with some not included. The sample has under 150,000 clones, about 80% seen once. Material: PBMCs or T cells enriched from blood (not recorded which). The receptors stem from a man aged 45-60 years in a cohort exposed to, infected with or recovered from COVID-19 (not recorded which). The CDR3 runs from the conserved cysteine through the conserved F or W. Fields, in order: J gene, V gene, clone size, D gene, CDR3 protein, CDR3 DNA. D genes are given only for firm matches. The size field is filled for only some rows; it gives once, few, many or a size class.

TRBJ1-1	TRBV11-2	once	-	CASSLWGRGSEAFF	TGTGCCAGCAGCTTATGGGGCAGGGGTTCTGAAGCTTTCTTT
TRBJ2-5	TRBV7-8	-	TRBD2	CASSVRAGTSGETQYF	TGTGCCAGCAGCGTACGAGCCGGGACTAGCGGAGAGACCCAGTACTTC
TRBJ1-2	TRBV29-1	once	-	CSVASATNYGYTF	TGCAGCGTTGCTTCCGCTACTAACTATGGCTACACCTTC
TRBJ1-2	TRBV28	-	-	CATLTPPGQDYGYTF	TGTGCCACCCTCACCCCGCCAGGGCAGGACTATGGCTACACCTTC
TRBJ2-7	TRBV18	-	-	CASSPQTWRQLYF	TGTGCCAGCTCACCCCAGACTTGGCGCCAACTGTACTTC
TRBJ1-4	TRBV5-1	-	TRBD1	CASNLGGQTNEKLFF	TGCGCCAGCAACCTCGGGGGACAGACTAATGAAAAACTGTTTTTT
TRBJ2-3	TRBV11-2	few	TRBD2	CASSLEPSGSNTQYF	TGTGCCAGCAGCTTAGAGCCTAGCGGGAGTAATACGCAGTATTTT
TRBJ2-7	TRBV7-9	-	-	CASSLVQYEQYF	TGTGCCAGCAGCTTAGTACAGTACGAGCAGTACTTC
TRBJ2-1	TRBV4-3	-	TRBD2	CASSPARLAYNEQFF	TGCGCCAGCAGCCCTGCCCGACTAGCTTACAATGAGCAGTTCTTC
TRBJ1-5	TRBV4-1	-	TRBD1	CASSQVVGTGGNQPQHF	TGCGCCAGCAGCCAAGTAGTAGGTACAGGGGGCAATCAGCCCCAGCATTTT
TRBJ1-1	TRBV7-8	once	-	CASSLYEARAFF	TGTGCCAGCAGCTTATACGAGGCAAGAGCTTTCTTT
TRBJ2-1	TRBV30	-	TRBD2	CAAGLAGAREQFF	TGTGCCGCAGGACTAGCGGGAGCTAGAGAGCAGTTCTTC
TRBJ1-1	TRBV28	-	-	CASSSGGPEAFF	TGTGCCAGCAGTTCTGGAGGACCTGAAGCTTTCTTT
TRBJ1-4	TRBV18	-	-	CASSPRQLGSNEKLFF	TGTGCCAGCTCACCTCGTCAACTAGGATCTAATGAAAAACTGTTTTTT
TRBJ1-4	TRBV6-1	-	-	CASSEQRVATNEKLFF	TGTGCCAGCAGTGAACAAAGAGTTGCAACTAATGAAAAACTGTTTTTT
TRBJ1-4	TRBV7-9	-	-	CASSFTGGGRNEKLFF	TGTGCCAGCAGCTTCACGGGAGGGGGGAGAAATGAAAAACTGTTTTTT
TRBJ1-4	TRBV28	-	-	CASSFPGTINEKLFF	TGTGCCAGCAGTTTCCCAGGGACAATCAATGAAAAACTGTTTTTT
TRBJ1-5	TRBV30	-	TRBD1	CAWSSTGYQPQHF	TGTGCCTGGAGTTCGACAGGGTACCAGCCCCAGCATTTT
TRBJ2-3	TRBV19	-	TRBD2	CASSIWGGGTDTQYF	TGTGCCAGTAGTATCTGGGGAGGGGGCACAGATACGCAGTATTTT
TRBJ2-7	TRBV6-6	-	TRBD2	CASSPGGRVEQYF	TGTGCCAGCAGTCCCGGGGGGAGGGTCGAGCAGTACTTC
TRBJ2-1	TRBV6-2/TRBV6-3	-	TRBD2	CASSYFGLAGSSYNEQFF	TGTGCCAGCAGTTACTTCGGCTTAGCGGGGAGCTCCTACAATGAGCAGTTCTTC
TRBJ1-1	TRBV5-4	once	-	CASSFIDRRVGEAFF	TGTGCCAGCAGCTTCATCGACAGACGGGTTGGTGAAGCTTTCTTT
TRBJ2-1	TRBV9	once	-	CASSRLEGSYNEQFF	TGTGCCAGCAGCCGTCTCGAGGGCTCCTACAATGAGCAGTTCTTC
TRBJ2-7	TRBV10-3	few	-	CAIRQGDTDEQYF	TGTGCCATCCGGCAAGGGGACACCGACGAGCAGTACTTC
TRBJ2-7	TRBV9	-	TRBD2	CASSSRDYSYEQYF	TGTGCCAGCAGCTCCCGGGACTACTCCTACGAGCAGTACTTC
TRBJ2-7	TRBV29-1	-	TRBD2	CSVEFWSSGGRYEQYF	TGCAGCGTTGAATTTTGGTCTAGCGGGGGCCGGTACGAGCAGTACTTC
TRBJ1-2	TRBV3-1/TRBV3-2	-	-	CASSLPGSNYGYTF	TGTGCCAGCAGCCTCCCAGGGTCTAACTATGGCTACACCTTC
TRBJ1-5	TRBV19	-	TRBD1	CASKSSDRGNQPQHF	TGTGCCAGCAAAAGTTCCGACAGGGGGAATCAGCCCCAGCATTTT
TRBJ1-5	TRBV6-1	-	-	CASSELERGQPQHF	TGTGCCAGCAGTGAGCTGGAAAGGGGTCAGCCCCAGCATTTT
TRBJ1-2	TRBV29-1	-	-	CSVEINRADGYTF	TGCAGCGTTGAGATAAACAGGGCTGATGGCTACACCTTC
TRBJ1-3	TRBV27	few	-	CASSPQTSGNTIYF	TGTGCCAGCAGCCCACAGACCTCTGGAAACACCATATATTTT
TRBJ2-7	TRBV19	-	TRBD2	CASSPPTSGGTYEQYF	TGTGCCAGTAGTCCCCCAACTAGCGGGGGTACCTACGAGCAGTACTTC
TRBJ2-5	TRBV18	-	-	CASSPGQQETQYF	TGTGCCAGCTCACCGGGACAACAAGAGACCCAGTACTTC
TRBJ1-3	TRBV28	-	-	CASSLVGSGNTIYF	TGTGCCAGCAGTTTGGTGGGGAGCGGAAACACCATATATTTT
TRBJ2-6	TRBV21-1	few	-	CASSKAIPASGSSGANVLTF	TGTGCCAGCAGCAAAGCGATCCCGGCTAGCGGGAGCTCTGGGGCCAACGTCCTGACTTTC
TRBJ2-3	TRBV5-3	-	TRBD2	CARSLCREGDTQYF	TGTGCCAGAAGCTTGTGTCGGGAGGGAGATACGCAGTATTTT
TRBJ2-3	TRBV11-2	many	-	CASSLDSSRGDTQYF	TGTGCCAGCAGCTTAGACTCCAGCAGAGGAGATACGCAGTATTTT
TRBJ2-2	TRBV9	-	TRBD1	CASMEGQGYTGELFF	TGTGCCAGCATGGAGGGACAGGGATACACCGGGGAGCTGTTTTTT
TRBJ2-1	TRBV18	-	TRBD2	CASSYPPGASGGTRYNEQFF	TGTGCCAGCTCGTACCCTCCCGGGGCTAGCGGGGGGACCAGGTACAATGAGCAGTTCTTC
TRBJ1-2	TRBV5-6	once	-	CASSLRQTGNYGYTF	TGTGCCAGCAGCCTACGCCAAACAGGGAACTATGGCTACACCTTC
TRBJ2-5	TRBV12-3/TRBV12-4	-	-	CASSLDRRETQYF	TGTGCCAGCAGTTTAGACAGACGGGAGACCCAGTACTTC
TRBJ1-2	TRBV11-2	-	-	CASTKINYGYTF	TGTGCCAGCACCAAAATTAACTATGGCTACACCTTC
TRBJ1-3	TRBV7-9	-	TRBD1	CASSLGTGPGNTIYF	TGTGCCAGCAGCTTAGGGACAGGGCCTGGAAACACCATATATTTT
TRBJ2-7	TRBV11-2	-	-	CASSLDRGEQYF	TGTGCCAGCAGCTTAGATCGGGGCGAGCAGTACTTC
TRBJ2-1	TRBV24-1	-	TRBD1	CATSPTGSEHEQFF	TGTGCCACCAGTCCGACAGGGTCCGAGCATGAGCAGTTCTTC
TRBJ1-3	TRBV25-1	-	-	CASSAHGDTIYF	TGTGCCAGCAGTGCCCACGGGGACACCATATATTTT
TRBJ2-1	TRBV7-9	-	-	CASSPGTGDEQFF	TGTGCCAGCAGCCCCGGGACTGGGGATGAGCAGTTCTTC
TRBJ2-1	TRBV19	-	TRBD2	CASNLAGGPRNNEQFF	TGTGCCAGTAATCTGGCGGGAGGGCCGAGGAACAATGAGCAGTTCTTC
TRBJ2-5	TRBV7-8	-	-	CASSLGALNAETQYF	TGTGCCAGCAGCTTAGGAGCCCTGAATGCGGAGACCCAGTACTTC
TRBJ2-5	TRBV9	-	-	CASSVQGSFETQYF	TGTGCCAGCAGCGTACAGGGGAGTTTCGAGACCCAGTACTTC
TRBJ2-7	TRBV6-5	-	TRBD2	CASSPRLAFSYEQYF	TGTGCCAGCAGTCCGCGACTAGCGTTCTCCTACGAGCAGTACTTC
TRBJ2-7	TRBV10-3	-	-	CAISDSGAPYEQYF	TGTGCCATCAGTGACTCAGGGGCGCCTTACGAGCAGTACTTC
TRBJ2-7	TRBV28	-	-	CASSLNRYEQYF	TGTGCCAGCAGTTTAAACAGATACGAGCAGTACTTC
TRBJ1-2	TRBV11-2	once	TRBD1	CASSFPPGQAPRGYGYTF	TGTGCCAGCAGCTTCCCCCCCGGACAGGCCCCGCGGGGCTATGGCTACACCTTC
TRBJ2-5	TRBV28	-	TRBD1	CASSSPWTGILQETQYF	TGTGCCAGCAGTTCCCCGTGGACAGGGATTCTCCAAGAGACCCAGTACTTC
TRBJ2-4	TRBV28	-	-	CASSYRGAKNIQYF	TGTGCCAGCAGTTATCGGGGGGCCAAAAACATTCAGTACTTC
TRBJ2-7	TRBV11-3	once	-	CASSLGGSYEQYF	TGTGCCAGCAGCTTGGGAGGTTCCTACGAGCAGTACTTC
TRBJ2-1	TRBV7-7	few	TRBD2	CASSLGAGALNEQFF	TGTGCCAGCAGCTTAGGGGCGGGAGCGCTCAATGAGCAGTTCTTC
TRBJ1-3	TRBV4-3	-	-	CASSQDYSGNTIYF	TGCGCCAGCAGCCAAGACTACTCTGGAAACACCATATATTTT